The next 14 T cell receptor beta chains were all read from a single sample in a study of blood T cell repertoires in COVID-19. Sequencing used immunoSEQ multiplex PCR; TCRdb keeps in-frame clones, though not all of them. The sample consists of over 200,000 clones, about four fifths of them appearing once. The source material was peripheral blood. Receptors originate from a woman between 45 and 65 years old with acute or convalescent COVID-19.

This clone showed up just a few times. The rearrangement uses TRBV7-9 and TRBJ2-7; maybe TRBD1 (5 bases). The CDR3 runs 14 residues. V lost 1 base and J 2 bases, leaving 9 bases between the germline ends. The germline V gene has CDR1 SEHNR and CDR2 FQNEAQ (reference sequence). Written as DNA, the CDR3 is TGTGCCAGCAGCTTAGAGGGGTTCGCCTACGAGCAGTACTTC. It codes for CASSLEGFAYEQYF. The variable domain in full, completed from reference TRBV7-9 and TRBJ2-7, reads DTGVSQNPRHKITKRGQNVTFRCDPISEHNRLYWYRQTLGQGPEFLTYFQNEAQLEKSRLLSDRFSAERPKGSFSTLEIQRTEQGDSAMYLCASSLEGFAYEQYFGPGTRLTVT.

The chain carries TRBV5-8 and TRBJ1-5; D is undetermined. CDR1 is SGHTS, CDR2 YDEGEE, per germline. This CDR3 has 14 amino acids. Trimming stripped 0 bases from V and 4 bases from J, with 8 bases between. The CDR3 protein is CASSLDGVNQPQHF. CDR3 nucleotides: TGTGCCAGCAGCTTGGACGGAGTAAATCAGCCCCAGCATTTT.

The V gene is TRBV29-1, the J gene TRBJ1-2; no clear D gene. Per the germline V gene, CDR1 is SQVTM and CDR2 is ANQGSEA. The CDR3 loop spans 16 amino acids. Trimming took 0 bases from V and 1 from J, leaving 15 bases between them. CDR3 DNA: TGCAGCGTTGAAGATCCCACGGGTCCCCATAACTATGGCTACACCTTC. Protein product: CSVEDPTGPHNYGYTF.

The rearrangement links TRBV5-1 to TRBJ1-1, with D perhaps matching TRBD1 (6 bases). The germline V gene encodes CDR1 SGHRS and CDR2 YFSETQ. The CDR3 length is 15 residues. Trimming took off 0 bases at V and 0 bases at J, with 9 bases between the two ends. Here the CDR3 DNA reads TGCGCCAGCAGCTTGGGCGGACAGTTGAACACTGAAGCTTTCTTT. Amino acids: CASSLGGQLNTEAFF.

V usage is TRBV15 and J usage is TRBJ2-7; D is possibly TRBD2 (7 bases). Deletions cut 7 bases from V and 0 bases from J, with 16 bases between. The CDR3 loop spans 15 amino acids. Germline V gene data show CDR1 as LNHNV and CDR2 as YYDKDF (reference sequence). CDR3 in amino acids: CATTPGGGGSYEQYF. Written as DNA, the CDR3 is TGTGCCACCACCCCGGGGGGAGGGGGCTCCTACGAGCAGTACTTC. Combining the CDR3 with reference TRBV15 and TRBJ2-7 gives the whole variable domain DAMVIQNPRYQVTQFGKPVTLSCSQTLNHNVMYWYQQKSSQAPKLLFHYYDKDFNNEADTPDNFQSRRPNTSFCFLDIRSPGLGDTAMYLCATTPGGGGSYEQYFGPGTRLTVT.

V is TRBV5-1 and J is TRBJ2-7, with 8 bases aligning to TRBD2. The V gene end was trimmed by 1 base and the J gene end by 6 bases; junction bases not matched to a gene: 9. Germline V gene sequence: CDR1 SGHRS, CDR2 YFSETQ. This CDR3 region has 15 residues. CDR3 sequence reads: CASSLKSGSPGEQYF. DNA for the CDR3: TGCGCCAGCAGCTTGAAGAGCGGGAGCCCAGGCGAGCAGTACTTC.

The table lists this clone with a count of one. The J gene is TRBJ2-5, the V gene TRBV7-2; D may be TRBD2 (6 bases). V was shortened by 1 base and J by 3 bases, with 18 bases between the two germline ends. Germline assignment: CDR1 SGHTA and CDR2 FQGNSA. The CDR3 is made up of 17 amino acids. The CDR3 loop reads CASSLGPGTLAKETQYF. The DNA of the CDR3 is TGTGCCAGCAGCTTAGGGCCCGGGACTTTAGCTAAAGAGACCCAGTACTTC.

This chain connects TRBV28 to TRBJ2-7, with D perhaps TRBD1 (5 bases). The CDR3 extends over 16 amino acids. CDR1 and CDR2 (germline): MDHEN, SYDVKM. The V gene lost 1 base and the J gene lost 5 bases, with 18 bases spanning the gap. The CDR3 region is CASSLLDGHSAHEQYF. For the CDR3, the DNA is TGTGCCAGCAGTTTATTAGACGGACACTCTGCCCACGAGCAGTACTTC.

V is TRBV6-5 and J is TRBJ1-5; possibly TRBD1 for D (6 bases). CDR3 length: 13 residues. Looked up from germline, CDR1 is MNHEY and CDR2 is SVGAGI. V was shortened by 6 bases and J by 3 bases, with 9 bases between the two germline ends. The CDR3 here is CASRQGNNQPQHF. CDR3 in DNA: TGTGCCAGCAGACAGGGTAACAATCAGCCCCAGCATTTT.

This rearrangement joins TRBV19 to TRBJ2-2, with 7 bases identical to TRBD1. The junction had 7 bases not matched to a gene; V was cut back by 9 bases and J by 0 bases. Per germline, CDR1 LNHDA and CDR2 SQIVND (reference sequence). The length of the CDR3 is 15 residues. The CDR3 coding sequence is TGTGCCAGCTTCCAGGGGGTAACGAACACCGGGGAGCTGTTTTTT. Translated: CASFQGVTNTGELFF.

This clone was observed a single time. V and J are TRBV6-6 and TRBJ2-2; D might be TRBD1 (6 bases). The CDR3 is 16 residues long. Trimming shortened V by 2 bases and J by 2 bases, and 12 bases separated the two germline ends. CDR1 and CDR2 from the germline V gene are MNHNY and SVGAGI (reference sequence). The CDR3 nucleotides are TGTGCCAGCAGTTACGGCCAGGGGACCAACACCGGGGAGCTGTTTTTT. Its protein is CASSYGQGTNTGELFF.

The V call is TRBV7-2, the J call TRBJ2-2, with a possible D match to TRBD2 (6 bases). The CDR3 runs to 13 residues. Trimming pared 5 bases from V and 5 bases from J, leaving 9 bases between. Germline CDR1 and CDR2: SGHTA and FQGNSA. CDR3 DNA sequence: TGTGCCAGCAGCGACGGGAGAACCGGGGAGCTGTTTTTT. It is translated as CASSDGRTGELFF.

The chain links TRBV29-1 to TRBJ2-1, with a possible D match to TRBD1 (6 bases). Trimming left V 6 bases short and J 4 bases short, with 13 bases between. The CDR3 extends over 13 amino acids. Germline CDR1 and CDR2: SQVTM and ANQGSEA. This CDR3 is CSVRGLGYNEQFF. The CDR3 DNA reads TGCAGCGTCAGGGGATTAGGTTACAATGAGCAGTTCTTC.

This clone appeared once. CDR3 amino acids: CSAMTGGGYTF. The CDR3 bases are TGCAGTGCTATGACAGGTGGGGGCTACACCTTC. The rearrangement joins TRBV20-1 to TRBJ1-2, with D possibly matching TRBD1 (6 bases). In germline, CDR1 is DFQATT, CDR2 SNEGSKA (reference sequence). The CDR3 is 11 amino acids. V was clipped by 4 bases and J by 8 bases, with 11 bases between them.